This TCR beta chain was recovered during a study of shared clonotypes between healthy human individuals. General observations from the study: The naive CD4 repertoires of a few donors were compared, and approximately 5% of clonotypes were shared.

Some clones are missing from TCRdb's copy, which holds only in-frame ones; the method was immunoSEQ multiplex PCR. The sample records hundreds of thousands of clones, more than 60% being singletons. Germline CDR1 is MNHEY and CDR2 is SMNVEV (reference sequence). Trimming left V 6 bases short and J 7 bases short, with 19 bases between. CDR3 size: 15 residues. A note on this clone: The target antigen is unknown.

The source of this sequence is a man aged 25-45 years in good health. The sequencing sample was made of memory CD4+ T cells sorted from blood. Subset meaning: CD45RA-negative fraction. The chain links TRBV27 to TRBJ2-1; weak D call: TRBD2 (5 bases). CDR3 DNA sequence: TGTGCCAGCAGACCTGGACTGGCGGGTGCTAATGAGCAGTTCTTC. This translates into CASRPGLAGANEQFF.